The 28 T cell receptor beta chains given below trace back to one sample, sequenced in a study of T cell responses to AZD1222 COVID-19 vaccine. Clones were read by immunoSEQ multiplex PCR, and TCRdb kept only the in-frame ones, dropping some. The sample contains tens of thousands of clones, about 93% of which appear only once. The sequences come from peripheral blood, collected 28 days after the second dose of the MenACWY control vaccine. Receptors originate from an adult who received the MenACWY meningococcal vaccine as a control.

The sample holds a few counts of this clone. This rearrangement joins TRBV28 to TRBJ1-1; D might be TRBD1 (5 bases). Germline V CDR1 and CDR2: MDHEN, SYDVKM. The CDR3 is 12 amino acids. Trimming removed 6 bases at V and 8 bases at J, with 13 bases between. In DNA, the CDR3 is TGTGCCAGCAGCTCACCGCGGGGGGAAGCTTTCTTT. Encoded protein: CASSSPRGEAFF.

DNA for the CDR3: TGCGCCAGCAGCTTATCCCCGTTGGGACTGTCGATGGATAATTCACCCCTCCACTTT. It codes for CASSLSPLGLSMDNSPLHF. The gene calls are TRBV5-1 and TRBJ1-6, with D perhaps matching TRBD1 (5 bases). The CDR3 covers 19 residues. Trimming shortened V by 2 bases and J by 5 bases, and 23 bases separated the two germline ends. The germline gives CDR1 SGHRS, CDR2 YFSETQ.

The genes are TRBV11-2 and TRBJ2-7; 7 nucleotides line up with TRBD1. This CDR3 is 13 amino acids long. Germline CDR1 reads SGHAT; CDR2 reads FQNNGV. The junction had 8 bases not matched to a gene; V was cut back by 5 bases and J by 7 bases. CDR3 in amino acids: CASSPRGPGEQYF. The CDR3 DNA follows: TGTGCCAGCAGCCCGAGGGGGCCCGGGGAGCAGTACTTC.

This CDR3 reads CASSSGLDFNNEQFF. The CDR3 DNA sequence: TGTGCCAGCAGTTCGGGACTAGACTTCAACAATGAGCAGTTCTTC. The chain carries TRBV27 and TRBJ2-1, with TRBD2 matching over 8 bases. Trimming took 4 bases from V and 5 from J; bases not matched to a gene: 7. This CDR3 contains 15 residues. Germline-derived CDR1 and CDR2 are MNHEY and SMNVEV (reference sequence).

This chain uses TRBV30 with TRBJ1-6; D might be TRBD1 (5 bases). CDR3 length equals 13 residues. Trimming pared 5 bases from V and 7 bases from J, leaving 12 bases between. Germline assignment: CDR1 GTSNPN and CDR2 SVGIG (reference sequence). In DNA form, the CDR3 reads TGTGCCTGGCTCCGGGACCAAAATTCACCCCTCCACTTT. Translation: CAWLRDQNSPLHF.

The rearrangement uses TRBV28 and TRBJ2-1; D call uncertain. V was clipped by 6 bases and J by 3 bases, with 15 bases between them. Germline CDR1 MDHEN, CDR2 SYDVKM. CDR3 size: 15 residues. CDR3: CASSQAKGVYNEQFF. CDR3 nucleotide sequence: TGTGCCAGCAGCCAAGCAAAGGGTGTCTACAATGAGCAGTTCTTC. Filled out from reference TRBV28 and TRBJ2-1, the complete variable domain reads DVKVTQSSRYLVKRTGEKVFLECVQDMDHENMFWYRQDPGLGLRLIYFSYDVKMKEKGDIPEGYSVSREKKERFSLILESASTNQTSMYLCASSQAKGVYNEQFFGPGTRLTVL.

The V and J genes are TRBV29-1 and TRBJ1-1; a possible D gene is TRBD1 (6 bases). Looked up from germline, CDR1 is SQVTM and CDR2 is ANQGSEA. The V and J ends lost 5 bases and 7 bases respectively, with 17 bases between them. This CDR3 spans 13 amino acids. The CDR3 coding sequence is TGCAGCGTTTCTTCGGGGACACCAATTGAAGCTTTCTTT. Translating gives CSVSSGTPIEAFF.

This clone appeared once. V and J are TRBV28 and TRBJ1-6; the D is unclear. The CDR3 length is 16 residues. Looked up from germline, CDR1 is MDHEN and CDR2 is SYDVKM. V was shortened by 5 bases and J by 3 bases, with 14 bases between the two germline ends. The CDR3 loop is CASSPVSGSYNSPLHF. As DNA, the CDR3 is TGTGCCAGCAGTCCCGTCTCGGGCAGCTATAATTCACCCCTCCACTTT.

This chain links TRBV19 with TRBJ1-5; D call uncertain. The CDR3 consists of 13 residues. Germline loops: CDR1 LNHDA, CDR2 SQIVND (reference sequence). V lost 5 bases, J lost 7 bases, and 12 bases lay in between. The CDR3 sequence: CASSLFTEQPQHF. For the CDR3, the DNA is TGTGCCAGTAGTTTGTTCACGGAGCAGCCCCAGCATTTT.

J is TRBJ1-2 and V is TRBV2; 7 positions match TRBD1. CDR3 length: 14 amino acids. J gave up 5 bases and V 6 bases, and 9 bases lay outside the gene matches. CDR1 and CDR2 (germline): SNHLY, FYNNEI. CDR3 sequence (DNA): TGTGCCAGCAGCGGCCCCGGGACAGAATATGGCTACACCTTC. Protein sequence: CASSGPGTEYGYTF. The full variable domain, completed using reference TRBV2 and TRBJ1-2, is EPEVTQTPSHQVTQMGQEVILRCVPISNHLYFYWYRQILGQKVEFLVSFYNNEISEKSEIFDDQFSVERPDGSNFTLKIRSTKLEDSAMYFCASSGPGTEYGYTFGSGTRLTVV.

The V gene is TRBV12-3 or TRBV12-4, the J gene TRBJ1-2; D might be TRBD1 (5 bases). This CDR3 has 11 amino acids. The germline V and J ends were trimmed by 4 bases and 7 bases, with 7 bases remaining between them. CDR3 bases: TGTGCCAGCAGTTATGGGGCTGGCTACACCTTC. This translates into CASSYGAGYTF.

This clone was detected only once. V gene TRBV4-1 combines with J gene TRBJ2-5; D is undetermined. The CDR3 runs to 12 residues. Trimming left V 1 base short and J 5 bases short, with 5 bases between. Germline CDR1 reads MGHRA; CDR2 reads YSYEKL. CDR3 in amino acids: CASSQVKETQYF. The DNA for the CDR3 is TGCGCCAGCAGCCAAGTTAAGGAGACCCAGTACTTC.

This chain connects TRBV29-1 to TRBJ2-3; 11 bases align to TRBD2. The CDR3 runs 14 residues. The V segment lost 5 bases and the J segment 0 bases; nucleotides outside the gene matches: 1. CDR1 is SQVTM and CDR2 is ANQGSEA in the germline V gene. CDR3 loop: CSVRTSGSTDTQYF. CDR3 bases: TGCAGCGTTAGGACTAGCGGGAGCACAGATACGCAGTATTTT.

This sequence joins TRBV21-1 and TRBJ1-3. TRBV21-1 is tagged as a pseudogene. This CDR3 contains 11 residues. Written as DNA, the CDR3 is TGTGCCAGCAGCGGGGGTGACACCATATATTTT. Amino acids: CASSGGDTIYF.

This sequence joins TRBV5-6 and TRBJ1-5; D remains ambiguous. Germline CDR1 and CDR2: SGHDT and YYEEEE. Trimming removed 0 bases from V and 6 bases from J, with 7 bases in between. The CDR3 runs 13 residues. DNA of the CDR3: TGTGCCAGCAGCTTGGGGGTTGGTCAGCCCCAGCATTTT. Translation: CASSLGVGQPQHF.

The chain recombines TRBV6-2 or TRBV6-3 with TRBJ2-3, with D possibly matching TRBD2 (5 bases). With 0 bases removed from V and 1 base from J, the gap between germline ends came to 14 bases. The CDR3 runs 17 residues. Germline assignment: CDR1 MNHEY and CDR2 SVGEGT. In nucleotides, the CDR3 is TGTGCCAGCAGTTACTCGATAGCTAGCATGCGCACAGATACGCAGTATTTT. Its translation is CASSYSIASMRTDTQYF.

This clone occurred once. The chain links TRBV28 to TRBJ1-5, with 7 positions matching TRBD1. The CDR3 consists of 15 residues. The trim removed 5 bases at V and 0 bases at J, leaving 4 bases unmatched. Germline-derived CDR1 and CDR2 are MDHEN and SYDVKM. For the CDR3, the DNA is TGTGCCAGCAGTCAGACAGGGTTTAGCAATCAGCCCCAGCATTTT. Amino acids: CASSQTGFSNQPQHF.

The rearrangement uses TRBV6-6 and TRBJ2-2; TRBD1 matches at 8 bases. Germline V gene lookup returns CDR1 MNHNY and CDR2 SVGAGI (reference sequence). CDR3 length: 14 amino acids. V was clipped by 6 bases and J by 1 base; unmatched bases: 1. CDR3 loop: CASRGQENTGELFF. For the CDR3, the DNA is TGTGCCAGCAGGGGACAGGAGAACACCGGGGAGCTGTTTTTT.

The chain joins TRBV20-1 to TRBJ2-4; D not resolved. Germline loops: CDR1 DFQATT, CDR2 SNEGSKA (reference sequence). The CDR3 consists of 11 residues. Between the trimmed V and J ends, which lost 5 bases and 4 bases, there was a span of 6 bases. This CDR3 is CSAGEKNIQYF. The DNA for the CDR3 is TGCAGTGCTGGGGAAAAAAACATTCAGTACTTC.

The chain recombines TRBV29-1 with TRBJ2-7; D possibly uses TRBD1 or TRBD2 (5 bases each). This CDR3 has 13 residues. Trimming cost V 7 bases and J 3 bases, with 16 bases left between them. Germline V gives CDR1 SQVTM, CDR2 ANQGSEA. As DNA, the CDR3 is TGCAGCGCCGTTCCGGGACGGAACTACGAGCAGTACTTC. Protein product: CSAVPGRNYEQYF.

V is TRBV4-3 and J is TRBJ2-5; 7 bases are shared with TRBD1. This CDR3 spans 15 amino acids. Germline CDR1 reads LGHNA; CDR2 reads YSLEER. Trimming cost V 3 bases and J 3 bases; bases outside gene matches: 7. CDR3 nucleotide sequence: TGCGCCAGCAGCCACATAGCCGGACAGGAAGAGACCCAGTACTTC. Translated: CASSHIAGQEETQYF.

The chain has TRBV6-5 and TRBJ2-4; TRBD2 matches 12 bases. Germline V gene lookup returns CDR1 MNHEY and CDR2 SVGAGI. J was trimmed by 7 bases and V by 6 bases; bases with no gene match: 7. The CDR3 is 15 residues long. CDR3 nucleotides: TGTGCCAGCAGGACGCTAGCGGGAGGGTCGAACATTCAGTACTTC. This translates into CASRTLAGGSNIQYF.

V gene TRBV27 combines with J gene TRBJ1-3; D may be TRBD1 (5 bases). Germline loops: CDR1 MNHEY, CDR2 SMNVEV (reference sequence). The V end was cut by 5 bases, the J end by 2 bases, with 16 bases between. The CDR3 consists of 16 residues. CDR3 coding DNA: TGTGCCAGCAGTCCCAAGACAGAAGCAACTGGAAACACCATATATTTT. Amino acids: CASSPKTEATGNTIYF.

This clone was recorded once. The chain carries TRBV30 and TRBJ2-2; no firm D call. Per the germline V gene, CDR1 is GTSNPN and CDR2 is SVGIG (reference sequence). Trimming left V 4 bases short and J 5 bases short, with 8 bases between. This CDR3 has 12 residues. The CDR3 sequence: CAWNSRTGELFF. CDR3 in DNA: TGTGCCTGGAACAGTAGAACCGGGGAGCTGTTTTTT.

The V call is TRBV5-1, the J call TRBJ1-4; possible D gene TRBD1, 6 bases. The CDR3 loop spans 14 amino acids. Trimming left V 2 bases short and J 8 bases short, with 13 bases between. Germline CDR1 reads SGHRS; CDR2 reads YFSETQ. In nucleotides, the CDR3 is TGCGCCAGCAGCTTCGTAGGGGGAGGCGAAAAACTGTTTTTT. It translates to CASSFVGGGEKLFF.

This chain joins TRBV28 and TRBJ2-1; 10 bases fit TRBD2. The trim removed 4 bases at V and 0 bases at J, leaving 9 bases unmatched. The CDR3 is made up of 18 amino acids. From germline, CDR1 is MDHEN and CDR2 SYDVKM. The CDR3 DNA is TGTGCCAGCAGTTCTCCATCGGGACTAGCGAGCTCCTACAATGAGCAGTTCTTC. It codes for CASSSPSGLASSYNEQFF.

This chain links TRBV7-8 with TRBJ2-5; D unclear. V lost 3 bases and J lost 2, with 7 bases in between. The CDR3 is 13 residues long. Germline values: CDR1 SGHVS, CDR2 FQNEAQ. CDR3 protein: CASSLGLQETQYF. The DNA for the CDR3 is TGTGCCAGCAGCTTGGGCCTTCAAGAGACCCAGTACTTC.

The J gene is TRBJ2-1, the V gene TRBV2; D remains ambiguous. This CDR3 comprises 11 residues. CDR1 is SNHLY and CDR2 is FYNNEI in the germline V gene. Deletions cut 3 bases from V and 8 bases from J, with 5 bases between. DNA of the CDR3: TGTGCCAGCAGTGAGCGGTATGAGCAGTTCTTC. It yields the protein CASSERYEQFF.